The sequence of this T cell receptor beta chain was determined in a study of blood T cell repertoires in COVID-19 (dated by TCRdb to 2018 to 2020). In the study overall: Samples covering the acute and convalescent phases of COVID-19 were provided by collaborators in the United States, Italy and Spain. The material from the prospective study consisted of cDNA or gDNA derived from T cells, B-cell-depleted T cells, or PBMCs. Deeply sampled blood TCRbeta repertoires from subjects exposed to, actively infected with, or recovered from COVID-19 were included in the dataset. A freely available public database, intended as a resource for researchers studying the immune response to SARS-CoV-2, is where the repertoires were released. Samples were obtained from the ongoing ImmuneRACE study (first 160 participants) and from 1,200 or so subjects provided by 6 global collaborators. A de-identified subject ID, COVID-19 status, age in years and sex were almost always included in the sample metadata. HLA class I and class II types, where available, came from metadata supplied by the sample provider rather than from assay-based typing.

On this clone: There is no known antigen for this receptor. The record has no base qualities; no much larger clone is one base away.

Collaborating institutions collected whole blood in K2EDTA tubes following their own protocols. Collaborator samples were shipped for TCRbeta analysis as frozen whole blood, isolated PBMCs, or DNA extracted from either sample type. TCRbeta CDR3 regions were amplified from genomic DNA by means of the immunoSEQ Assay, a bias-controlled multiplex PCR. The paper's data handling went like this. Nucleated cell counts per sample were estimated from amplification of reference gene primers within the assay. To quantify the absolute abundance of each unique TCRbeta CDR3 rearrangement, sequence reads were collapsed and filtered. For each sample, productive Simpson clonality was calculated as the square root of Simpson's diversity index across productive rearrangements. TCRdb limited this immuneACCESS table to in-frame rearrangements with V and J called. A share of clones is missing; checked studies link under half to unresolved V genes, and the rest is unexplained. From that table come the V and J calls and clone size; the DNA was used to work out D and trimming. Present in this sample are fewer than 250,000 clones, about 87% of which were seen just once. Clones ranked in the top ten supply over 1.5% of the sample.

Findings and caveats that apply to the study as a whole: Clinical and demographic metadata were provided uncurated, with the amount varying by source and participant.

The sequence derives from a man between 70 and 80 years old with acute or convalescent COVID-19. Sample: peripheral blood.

The CDR3 region reads CASSTDPQGALSYF. The sequence in DNA is TGTGCCAGCAGCACCGATCCCCAGGGGGCCCTTTCGTACTTC. The rearranged segments are TRBV7-8 and TRBJ2-7, and 8 junctional nucleotides match TRBD1. The CDR3 holds 14 amino acids from the cysteine to the phenylalanine. The entry retains the CDR3 DNA only, 42 bases that are in frame from base 1. CDR1 SGHVS and CDR2 FQNEAQ were looked up in the germline V gene. Trimmed from V: 5 bases; trimmed from J: 12 bases; junction bases lacking a gene match: 15.